The 3 T cell receptor beta chains below were found in one sample sequenced in a study of T cell responses to AZD1222 COVID-19 vaccine. Clones were sequenced by immunoSEQ multiplex PCR, and TCRdb holds only the in-frame ones, with some missing. The sample gives some 160,000 clones, roughly 89% of which show up once; 1.5% to 2% is in the top ten. The specimen comprised peripheral blood, sampled on day 0 of AZD1222 vaccination. The receptor set was obtained from an adult in good health.

This chain links TRBV13 with TRBJ1-2; 7 bases map to TRBD1. Trimming took 5 bases from V and 4 from J; bases not matched to a gene: 13. The CDR3 is 16 amino acids. Germline CDR1 PRHDT, CDR2 FYEKMQ (reference sequence). DNA of the CDR3: TGTGCCAGCAGCCCTCTCATGGGGACAGCCACCTATGGCTACACCTTC. Translating gives CASSPLMGTATYGYTF.

The V call is TRBV7-2, the J call TRBJ1-2, with 11 bases identical to TRBD1. J lost 6 bases, V lost 5 bases, and 11 bases had no gene match. This CDR3 region has 16 residues. Germline V gene sequence: CDR1 SGHTA, CDR2 FQGNSA. The CDR3 DNA follows: TGTGCCAGCAGCACGTACCGCGGGACAGGGGGACATGGCTACACCTTC. Translated: CASSTYRGTGGHGYTF.

The chain uses TRBV4-1 and TRBJ2-3; either TRBD1 or TRBD2 may fit D (6 bases each). CDR1 is MGHRA, CDR2 YSYEKL, per germline. The CDR3 totals 15 residues. V lost 4 bases, J lost 0 bases, and 11 bases lay in between. DNA of the CDR3: TGCGCCAGCAGCCTACAGGGACTTAGCACAGATACGCAGTATTTT. This sequence encodes CASSLQGLSTDTQYF.